These 32 T cell receptor beta chains came from one sample sequenced in a study of graft-versus-host responses after intestinal transplantation. TCRdb keeps only in-frame clones here, not all; method: immunoSEQ multiplex PCR. This sample carries 9,500 to 12,000 clones, about three quarters of them seen once, and the ten largest clones take approximately 30%. The sequencing used PBMCs, collected 494 days after intestinal transplant. These receptors all come from a human patient who received an intestinal transplant, so some T cells may come from the graft donor.

This clone appeared a single time. The chain combines TRBV19 with TRBJ1-5; D may be TRBD1 (5 bases). V was clipped by 0 bases and J by 7 bases, with 25 bases between them. This CDR3 spans 19 amino acids. CDR1 and CDR2 from the germline V gene are LNHDA and SQIVND (reference sequence). CDR3 sequence reads: CASSIDLSGAGMTRQPQHF. The CDR3 nucleotides are TGTGCCAGTAGTATAGATCTATCTGGGGCTGGAATGACACGGCAGCCCCAGCATTTT.

The chain uses TRBV18 and TRBJ2-3; D is ambiguous. Germline lookup yields CDR1 KGHSH and CDR2 LQKENI. The CDR3 contains 15 residues. V was cut by 2 bases and J by 1 base, with 10 bases left in between. The CDR3 here is CASSPVSLRTDTQYF. DNA of the CDR3: TGTGCCAGCTCACCAGTATCTCTACGCACAGATACGCAGTATTTT.

The chain recombines TRBV15 with TRBJ2-1, with TRBD2 as a possible D gene (7 bases). The V gene lost 1 base and the J gene lost 7 bases, with 11 bases spanning the gap. Per the germline V gene, CDR1 is LNHNV and CDR2 is YYDKDF (reference sequence). The CDR3 contains 14 residues. CDR3 in amino acids: CATSRGGGKNEQFF. CDR3 DNA sequence: TGTGCCACCAGCAGAGGGGGGGGCAAAAATGAGCAGTTCTTC.

CDR3 region: CASSYTNTEAFF. DNA for the CDR3: TGTGCCAGCAGCTATACGAACACTGAAGCTTTCTTT. This chain joins TRBV7-9 and TRBJ1-1; D unclear. The CDR3 has 12 amino acids. The germline V gene encodes CDR1 SEHNR and CDR2 FQNEAQ (reference sequence). Trimming took off 4 bases at V and 1 base at J, with 4 bases between the two ends. Supplemented by reference TRBV7-9 and TRBJ1-1, the full variable domain reads DTGVSQNPRHKITKRGQNVTFRCDPISEHNRLYWYRQTLGQGPEFLTYFQNEAQLEKSRLLSDRFSAERPKGSFSTLEIQRTEQGDSAMYLCASSYTNTEAFFGQGTRLTVV.

The rearrangement links TRBV11-3 to TRBJ1-1, with TRBD1 identical over 7 bases. The germline CDR1 and CDR2 sequences are SGHNT and YENEEA. V shed 4 bases, J shed 6 bases, and the junction held 11 bases outside the gene matches. The CDR3 covers 15 residues. The CDR3 nucleotides read TGTGCCAGCAGCTCCCCACGACAGGGTAACGCTGAAGCTTTCTTT. Translation gives CASSSPRQGNAEAFF.

The rearrangement links TRBV5-8 to TRBJ1-2; no definite D call. Germline assignment: CDR1 SGHTS and CDR2 YDEGEE. V lost 4 bases, J lost 8 bases, and 12 bases lay in between. This CDR3 has 12 residues. CDR3 nucleotides: TGTGCCAGCAGCCCTGGCCGGACCGGCTACACCTTC. It specifies CASSPGRTGYTF.

Comments on this clone: The sample carries other DNA sequences with the same CDR3. The chain employs TRBV5-1 and TRBJ2-1; perhaps TRBD2 as D (5 bases). The length of the CDR3 is 14 residues. Trimming shortened V by 4 bases and J by 2 bases, and 10 bases separated the two germline ends. Germline CDR1 SGHRS, CDR2 YFSETQ. CDR3 region: CASSRTGTYNEQFF. In nucleotides, the CDR3 is TGCGCCAGCAGCCGAACCGGGACCTACAATGAGCAGTTCTTC.

The chain links TRBV2 to TRBJ2-5; TRBD1 agrees at 7 bases. CDR3 length equals 15 residues. V lost 3 bases, J lost 8 bases, and 12 bases stayed unmatched. Germline V gene lookup returns CDR1 SNHLY and CDR2 FYNNEI. CDR3 sequence: CASSEVDRAWETQYF. In DNA form, the CDR3 reads TGTGCCAGCAGTGAGGTTGACAGGGCGTGGGAAACCCAGTACTTC.

The chain joins TRBV5-1 to TRBJ2-7, with D perhaps TRBD1 or TRBD2 (5 bases each). The CDR3 extends over 14 amino acids. The germline V gene has CDR1 SGHRS and CDR2 YFSETQ. The V end was cut by 4 bases, the J end by 2 bases, with 13 bases between. Here the CDR3 DNA reads TGCGCCAGCAGCACCGGGACCAAAACCTACGAGCAGTACTTC. This codes for CASSTGTKTYEQYF.

This clone has only one observation. The V call is TRBV5-6, the J call TRBJ2-7; no firm D call. Germline V gives CDR1 SGHDT, CDR2 YYEEEE. The germline V and J ends were trimmed by 4 bases and 3 bases, with 14 bases remaining between them. This CDR3 spans 14 amino acids. CDR3: CASSHGYTYYEQYF. In DNA form, the CDR3 reads TGTGCCAGCAGCCATGGGTACACCTACTACGAGCAGTACTTC.

The table lists this clone with a few counts. CDR3 protein: CASSVPIGGGPADTQYF. In DNA form, the CDR3 reads TGTGCCAGCAGCGTCCCGATTGGCGGGGGGCCGGCAGATACGCAGTATTTT. The gene calls are TRBV9 and TRBJ2-3; the match to TRBD2 covers 8 bases. CDR3 length equals 17 residues. Germline V CDR1 and CDR2: SGDLS, YYNGEE. The V gene end was trimmed by 2 bases and the J gene end by 4 bases; junction bases not matched to a gene: 12.

J is TRBJ2-5 and V is TRBV6-4, with 9 nucleotides matching TRBD1. The CDR3 sequence is 15 residues long. Germline V gene sequence: CDR1 MRHNA, CDR2 SNTAGT. Trimming removed 0 bases from V and 1 base from J; junction bases left unmatched: 0. CDR3 sequence: CASSDSTGGQETQYF. The CDR3 DNA is TGTGCCAGCAGTGACTCGACAGGGGGCCAAGAGACCCAGTACTTC.

The V gene is TRBV5-1, the J gene TRBJ2-5; 9 bases match TRBD2. CDR3 length equals 14 residues. The germline gives CDR1 SGHRS, CDR2 YFSETQ. The ends lost 4 bases at V and 5 bases at J; junction bases unmatched: 6. CDR3 sequence reads: CASSPGLAQETQYF. CDR3 coding DNA: TGCGCCAGCAGCCCGGGACTAGCTCAGGAGACCCAGTACTTC.

V and J are TRBV7-9 and TRBJ1-3; D possibly corresponds to TRBD1 (5 bases). Germline V gene lookup returns CDR1 SEHNR and CDR2 FQNEAQ (reference sequence). Trimming pared 4 bases from V and 0 bases from J, leaving 16 bases between. The CDR3 is made up of 17 amino acids. The CDR3 region has the DNA TGTGCCAGCAGCTCCCCCTCGGGGGTTTACTCTGGAAACACCATATATTTT. Its protein is CASSSPSGVYSGNTIYF. Full variable domain (missing parts from reference TRBV7-9 and TRBJ1-3): DTGVSQNPRHKITKRGQNVTFRCDPISEHNRLYWYRQTLGQGPEFLTYFQNEAQLEKSRLLSDRFSAERPKGSFSTLEIQRTEQGDSAMYLCASSSPSGVYSGNTIYFGEGSWLTVV.

J is TRBJ2-2 and V is TRBV5-1; D possibly corresponds to TRBD2 (6 bases). Germline-derived CDR1 and CDR2 are SGHRS and YFSETQ. The CDR3 consists of 16 residues. With 6 bases removed from V and 6 bases from J, the gap between germline ends came to 21 bases. CDR3 protein: CASTPGETSASGELFF. As DNA, the CDR3 is TGCGCCAGCACCCCCGGGGAGACTAGTGCGTCCGGGGAGCTGTTTTTT.

V is TRBV30 and J is TRBJ1-4; unclear D gene. The CDR3 runs 16 residues. Trimming left V 4 bases short and J 0 bases short, with 15 bases between. CDR1 is GTSNPN, CDR2 SVGIG, per germline (reference sequence). The CDR3 sequence is CAWTRFGTATNEKLFF. CDR3 coding DNA: TGTGCCTGGACCCGCTTCGGTACCGCAACTAATGAAAAACTGTTTTTT. The whole variable domain, remainder taken from reference TRBV30 and TRBJ1-4, is SQTIHQWPATLVQPVGSPLSLECTVEGTSNPNLYWYRQAAGRGLQLLFYSVGIGQISSEVPQNLSASRPQDRQFILSSKKLLLSDSGFYLCAWTRFGTATNEKLFFGSGTQLSVL.

V gene TRBV19 combines with J gene TRBJ2-4; D is uncertain. CDR3 size: 18 residues. Germline CDR1 is LNHDA and CDR2 is SQIVND (reference sequence). V was clipped by 3 bases and J by 3 bases, with 21 bases between them. DNA of the CDR3: TGTGCCAGTAGTATTCGTGAGGCAGGCCCCGACGGCAAAAACATTCAGTACTTC. Its protein is CASSIREAGPDGKNIQYF.

A note on this clone: Its ends do not fully match the called genes, so a read error is possible. The chain links TRBV5-8 to TRBJ2-7; D is undetermined. Germline V gives CDR1 SGHTS, CDR2 YDEGEE. This CDR3 has 14 residues. CDR3 sequence reads: CARSSHNPEHEQYF. The CDR3, as DNA: TGTGCCAGAAGCTCCCACAACCCCGAGCACGAGCAGTACTTC.

This chain uses TRBV2 with TRBJ2-3; no clear D gene. Germline CDR1 SNHLY, CDR2 FYNNEI. V was cut by 2 bases and J by 5 bases, with 20 bases left in between. CDR3 length: 17 residues. CDR3 bases: TGTGCCAGCAGTGAAAAGGGTTGGTTATGGCGTGTAGATACGCAGTATTTT. Amino acids: CASSEKGWLWRVDTQYF.

This clone was found once. This sequence joins TRBV6-5 and TRBJ2-7; 7 bases align to TRBD2. Germline CDR1 is MNHEY and CDR2 is SVGAGI. This CDR3 has 15 residues. After removal of 4 bases from V and 6 bases from J, the junction contained 12 bases not matched to a gene. As DNA, the CDR3 is TGTGCCAGCAGTTTACTAGGACTAGTCTTTCCCGAGCAGTACTTC. It encodes CASSLLGLVFPEQYF.

This chain uses TRBV9 with TRBJ2-7; perhaps TRBD2 as D (5 bases). With 0 bases removed from V and 0 bases from J, the gap between germline ends came to 10 bases. The CDR3 spans 15 residues. Germline CDR1 is SGDLS and CDR2 is YYNGEE. The CDR3 region is CASSVGGDGSYEQYF. The CDR3 DNA follows: TGTGCCAGCAGCGTAGGGGGAGACGGCTCCTACGAGCAGTACTTC.

The rearrangement joins TRBV11-1 to TRBJ2-6, with TRBD2 as a possible D gene (5 bases). Germline V gene sequence: CDR1 SGHAT, CDR2 FQDESV (reference sequence). V lost 1 base and J lost 1, with 11 bases in between. The CDR3 is 17 amino acids. The CDR3 nucleotides read TGTGCCAGCAGCTTAGTCGCGGGTTATTCTGGGGCCAACGTCCTGACTTTC. Encoded protein: CASSLVAGYSGANVLTF.

V usage is TRBV9 and J usage is TRBJ2-1; D unclear. The CDR3 totals 11 residues. V was pared by 2 bases and J by 3 bases, with 0 bases between. Germline V gene lookup returns CDR1 SGDLS and CDR2 YYNGEE. CDR3 region: CASSVYNEQFF. CDR3 nucleotides: TGTGCCAGCAGCGTCTACAATGAGCAGTTCTTC.

The chain joins TRBV9 to TRBJ2-1, with TRBD2 matching over 11 bases. V lost 3 bases, J lost 7 bases, and 9 bases stayed unmatched. Germline CDR1 and CDR2: SGDLS and YYNGEE. The CDR3 runs 16 residues. In nucleotides, the CDR3 is TGTGCCAGCAGCGAACTAGCGGGAGCAACTTCAAATGAGCAGTTCTTC. Its translation: CASSELAGATSNEQFF.

The V call is TRBV28, the J call TRBJ2-4; TRBD2 matches 11 bases. V dropped 6 bases and J dropped 7; count of bases not matched to a gene: 8. The CDR3 contains 15 residues. The germline V gene encodes CDR1 MDHEN and CDR2 SYDVKM. Written as DNA, the CDR3 is TGTGCCAGCAGACCTATAGCGGGAGGGATGAACATTCAGTACTTC. Amino acid sequence: CASRPIAGGMNIQYF.

The chain carries TRBV6-1 and TRBJ1-4, with D perhaps TRBD1 (5 bases). V was trimmed by 1 base and J by 4 bases, leaving 7 bases between them. Germline V CDR1 and CDR2: MNHNS, SASEGT. CDR3 length: 14 residues. Here the CDR3 reads CASSEGGGNEKLFF. The CDR3 DNA reads as TGTGCCAGCAGTGAAGGGGGGGGTAATGAAAAACTGTTTTTT.

V gene TRBV2 combines with J gene TRBJ2-1; TRBD2 might be the D (5 bases). The CDR3 consists of 14 residues. Germline CDR1 is SNHLY and CDR2 is FYNNEI. Trimming pared 2 bases from V and 8 bases from J, leaving 13 bases between. CDR3 amino acids: CASSEIELVDEQFF. CDR3 DNA sequence: TGTGCCAGCAGTGAAATAGAACTAGTGGATGAGCAGTTCTTC.

The CDR3: CASSYREAAKNIQYF. The CDR3 DNA follows: TGTGCCAGCAGCTATCGGGAGGCGGCCAAAAACATTCAGTACTTC. V usage is TRBV5-6 and J usage is TRBJ2-4; 7 bases fit TRBD2. Trimming cost V 3 bases and J 1 base; bases outside gene matches: 4. This CDR3 region has 15 residues. Germline CDR1 reads SGHDT; CDR2 reads YYEEEE.

The chain has TRBV11-2 and TRBJ2-1; tentatively, D is TRBD2 (7 bases). This CDR3 contains 17 residues. The germline V gene encodes CDR1 SGHAT and CDR2 FQNNGV. V was cut by 3 bases and J by 2 bases, with 17 bases left in between. CDR3 loop: CASSLALGGLAYNEQFF. CDR3 nucleotides: TGTGCCAGCAGCTTGGCGCTGGGGGGGCTGGCCTACAATGAGCAGTTCTTC.

The chain couples TRBV2 to TRBJ2-6; possibly TRBD2 for D (5 bases). The germline V gene has CDR1 SNHLY and CDR2 FYNNEI. The CDR3 is 14 amino acids. Trimming removed 11 bases from V and 4 bases from J, with 15 bases in between. The CDR3 coding sequence is TGTGCCGGACTGCAGGAGAGAGGGGCCAACGTCCTGACTTTC. Protein sequence: CAGLQERGANVLTF.

This chain joins TRBV4-2 and TRBJ2-1; D perhaps matches TRBD2 (5 bases). V was pared by 0 bases and J by 7 bases, with 16 bases between. Germline CDR1 LGHNA, CDR2 YNFKEQ. The CDR3 extends over 16 amino acids. The CDR3, as DNA: TGTGCCAGCAGCCAAGAGGAGGCGCCTCCCGGGAATGAGCAGTTCTTC. This sequence encodes CASSQEEAPPGNEQFF.

V gene TRBV27 combines with J gene TRBJ1-2; 9 nucleotides match TRBD1. Unmatched junction bases numbered 22, after V lost 6 bases and J lost 5 bases. There are 19 residues in the CDR3. CDR1 and CDR2 from the germline V gene are MNHEY and SMNVEV (reference sequence). DNA of the CDR3: TGTGCCAGCAGATCCTTCACCCCGGGACAGGGTATTTCCCATTATGGCTACACCTTC. This translates into CASRSFTPGQGISHYGYTF.